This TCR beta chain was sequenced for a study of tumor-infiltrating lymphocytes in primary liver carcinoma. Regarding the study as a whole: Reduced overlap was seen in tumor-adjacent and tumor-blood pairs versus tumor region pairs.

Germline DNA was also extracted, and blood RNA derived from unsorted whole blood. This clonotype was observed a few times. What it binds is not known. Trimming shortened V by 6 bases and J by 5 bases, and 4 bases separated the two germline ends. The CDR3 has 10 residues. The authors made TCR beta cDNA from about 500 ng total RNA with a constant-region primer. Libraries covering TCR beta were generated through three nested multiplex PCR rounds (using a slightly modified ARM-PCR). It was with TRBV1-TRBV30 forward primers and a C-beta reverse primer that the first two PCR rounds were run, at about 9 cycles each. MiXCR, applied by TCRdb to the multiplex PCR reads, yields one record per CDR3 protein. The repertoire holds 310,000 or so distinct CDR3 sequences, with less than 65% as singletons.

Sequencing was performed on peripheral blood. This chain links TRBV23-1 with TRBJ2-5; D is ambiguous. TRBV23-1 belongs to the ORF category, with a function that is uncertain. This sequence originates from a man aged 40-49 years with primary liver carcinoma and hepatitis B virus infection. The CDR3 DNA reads TGCGCCAGCAGGGGGGAGACCCAGTACTTC. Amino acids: CASRGETQYF.